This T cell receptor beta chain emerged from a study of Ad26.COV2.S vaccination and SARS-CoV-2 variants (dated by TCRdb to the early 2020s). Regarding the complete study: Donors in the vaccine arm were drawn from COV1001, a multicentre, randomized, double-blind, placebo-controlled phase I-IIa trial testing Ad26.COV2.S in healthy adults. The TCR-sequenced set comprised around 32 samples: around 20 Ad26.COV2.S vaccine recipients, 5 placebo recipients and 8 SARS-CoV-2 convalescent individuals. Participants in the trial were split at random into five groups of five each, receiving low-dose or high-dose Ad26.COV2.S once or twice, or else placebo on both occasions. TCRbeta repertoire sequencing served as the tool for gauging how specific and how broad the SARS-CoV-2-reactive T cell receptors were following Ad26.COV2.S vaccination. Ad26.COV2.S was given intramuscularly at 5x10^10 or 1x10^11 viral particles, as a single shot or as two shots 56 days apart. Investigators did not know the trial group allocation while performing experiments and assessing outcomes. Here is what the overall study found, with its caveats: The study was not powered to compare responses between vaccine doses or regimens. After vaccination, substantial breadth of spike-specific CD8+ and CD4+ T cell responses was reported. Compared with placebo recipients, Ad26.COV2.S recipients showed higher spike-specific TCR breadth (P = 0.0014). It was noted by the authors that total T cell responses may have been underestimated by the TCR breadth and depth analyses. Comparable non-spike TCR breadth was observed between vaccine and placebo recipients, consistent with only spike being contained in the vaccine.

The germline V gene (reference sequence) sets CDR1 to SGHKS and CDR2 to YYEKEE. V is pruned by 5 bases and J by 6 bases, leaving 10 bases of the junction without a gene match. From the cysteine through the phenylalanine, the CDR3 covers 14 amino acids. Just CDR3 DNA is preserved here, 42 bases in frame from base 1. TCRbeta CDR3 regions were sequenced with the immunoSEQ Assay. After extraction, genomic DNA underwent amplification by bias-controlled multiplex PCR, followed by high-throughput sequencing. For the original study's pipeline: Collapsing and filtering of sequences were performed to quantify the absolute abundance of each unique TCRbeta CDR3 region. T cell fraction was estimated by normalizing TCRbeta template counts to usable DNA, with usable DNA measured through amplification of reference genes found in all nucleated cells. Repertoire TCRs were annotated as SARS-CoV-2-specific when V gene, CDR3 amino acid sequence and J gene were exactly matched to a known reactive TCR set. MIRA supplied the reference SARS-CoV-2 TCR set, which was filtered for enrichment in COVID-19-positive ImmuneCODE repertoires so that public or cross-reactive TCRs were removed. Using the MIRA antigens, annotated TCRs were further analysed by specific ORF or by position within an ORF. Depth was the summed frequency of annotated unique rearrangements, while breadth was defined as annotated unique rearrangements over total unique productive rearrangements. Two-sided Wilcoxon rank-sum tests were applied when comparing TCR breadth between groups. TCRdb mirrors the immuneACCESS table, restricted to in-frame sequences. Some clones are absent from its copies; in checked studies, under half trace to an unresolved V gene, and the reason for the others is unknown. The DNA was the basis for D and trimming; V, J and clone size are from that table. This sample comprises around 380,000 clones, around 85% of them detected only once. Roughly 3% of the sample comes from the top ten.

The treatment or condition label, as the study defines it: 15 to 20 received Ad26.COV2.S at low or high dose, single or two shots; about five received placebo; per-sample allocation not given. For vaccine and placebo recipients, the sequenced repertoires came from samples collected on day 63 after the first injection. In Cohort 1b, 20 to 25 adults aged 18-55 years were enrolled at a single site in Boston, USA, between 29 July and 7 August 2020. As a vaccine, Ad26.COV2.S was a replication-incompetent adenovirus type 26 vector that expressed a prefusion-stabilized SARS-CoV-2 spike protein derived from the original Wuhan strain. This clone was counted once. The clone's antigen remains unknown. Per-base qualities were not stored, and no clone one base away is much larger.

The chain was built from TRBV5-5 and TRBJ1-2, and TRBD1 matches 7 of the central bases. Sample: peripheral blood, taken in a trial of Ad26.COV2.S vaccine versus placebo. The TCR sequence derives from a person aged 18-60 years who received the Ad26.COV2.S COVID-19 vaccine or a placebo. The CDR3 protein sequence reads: CASRQQGRGDGYTF. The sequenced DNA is TGTGCCAGCAGGCAACAGGGGCGTGGGGATGGCTACACCTTC.